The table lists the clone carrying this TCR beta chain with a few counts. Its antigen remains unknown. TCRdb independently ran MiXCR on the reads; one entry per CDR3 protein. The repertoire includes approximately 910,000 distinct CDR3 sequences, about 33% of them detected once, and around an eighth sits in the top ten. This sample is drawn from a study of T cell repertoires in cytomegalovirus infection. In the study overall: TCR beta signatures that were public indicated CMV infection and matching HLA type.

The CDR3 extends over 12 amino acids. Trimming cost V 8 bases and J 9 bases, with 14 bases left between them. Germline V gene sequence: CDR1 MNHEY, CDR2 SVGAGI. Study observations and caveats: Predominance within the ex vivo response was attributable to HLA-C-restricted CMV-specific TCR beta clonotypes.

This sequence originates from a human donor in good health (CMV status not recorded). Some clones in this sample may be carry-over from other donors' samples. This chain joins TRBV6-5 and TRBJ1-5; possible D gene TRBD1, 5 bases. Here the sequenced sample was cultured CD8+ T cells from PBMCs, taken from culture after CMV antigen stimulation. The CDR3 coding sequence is TGTGCCAGCCGGGGGTGGAATGGGCCCCAGCATTTT. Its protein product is CASRGWNGPQHF.